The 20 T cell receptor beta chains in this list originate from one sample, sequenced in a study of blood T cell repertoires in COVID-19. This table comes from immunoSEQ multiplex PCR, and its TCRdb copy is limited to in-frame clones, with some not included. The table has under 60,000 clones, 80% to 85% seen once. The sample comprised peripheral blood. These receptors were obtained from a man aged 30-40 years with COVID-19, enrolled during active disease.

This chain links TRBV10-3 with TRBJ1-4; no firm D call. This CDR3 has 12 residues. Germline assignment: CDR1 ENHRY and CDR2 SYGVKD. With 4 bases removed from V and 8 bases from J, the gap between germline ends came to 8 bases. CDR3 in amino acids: CAISANGEKLFF. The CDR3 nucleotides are TGTGCCATCAGTGCTAACGGGGAAAAACTGTTTTTT.

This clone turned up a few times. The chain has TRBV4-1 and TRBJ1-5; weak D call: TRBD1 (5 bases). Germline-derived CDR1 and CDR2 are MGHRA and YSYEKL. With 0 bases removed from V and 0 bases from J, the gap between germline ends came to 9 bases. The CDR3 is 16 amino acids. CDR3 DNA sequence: TGCGCCAGCAGCCAAGATGATAGGGGTAGCAATCAGCCCCAGCATTTT. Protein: CASSQDDRGSNQPQHF.

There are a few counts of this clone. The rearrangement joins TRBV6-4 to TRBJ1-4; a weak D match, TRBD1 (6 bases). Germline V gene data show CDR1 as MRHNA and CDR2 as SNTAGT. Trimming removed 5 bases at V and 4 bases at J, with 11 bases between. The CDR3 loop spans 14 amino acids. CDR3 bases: TGTGCCAGCAGTCCGGACAGAAATAATGAAAAACTGTTTTTT. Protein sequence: CASSPDRNNEKLFF.

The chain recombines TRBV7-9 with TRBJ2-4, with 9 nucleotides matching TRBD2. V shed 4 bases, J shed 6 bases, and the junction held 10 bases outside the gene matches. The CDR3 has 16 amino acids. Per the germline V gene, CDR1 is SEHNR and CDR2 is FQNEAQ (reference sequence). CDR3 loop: CASSSNSGRALNIQYF. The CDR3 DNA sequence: TGTGCCAGCAGCTCGAATAGCGGGAGAGCCTTAAACATTCAGTACTTC.

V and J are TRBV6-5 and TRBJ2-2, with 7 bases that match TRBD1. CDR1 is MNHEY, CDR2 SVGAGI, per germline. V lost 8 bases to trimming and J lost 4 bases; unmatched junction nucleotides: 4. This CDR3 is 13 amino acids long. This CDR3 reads CASLQGSTGELFF. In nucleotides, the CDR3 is TGTGCCAGCTTACAGGGGTCCACCGGGGAGCTGTTTTTT.

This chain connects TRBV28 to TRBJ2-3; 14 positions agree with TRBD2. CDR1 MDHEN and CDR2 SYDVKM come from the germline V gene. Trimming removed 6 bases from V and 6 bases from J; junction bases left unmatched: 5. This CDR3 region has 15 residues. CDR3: CASSPRTSGRDTQYF. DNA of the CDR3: TGTGCCAGCAGCCCTCGGACTAGCGGGAGGGATACGCAGTATTTT.

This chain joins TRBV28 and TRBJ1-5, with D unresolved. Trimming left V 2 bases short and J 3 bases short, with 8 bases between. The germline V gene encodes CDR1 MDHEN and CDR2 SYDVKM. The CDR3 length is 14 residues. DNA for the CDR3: TGTGCCAGCAGTTTAGGGCCGATCAATCAGCCCCAGCATTTT. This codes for CASSLGPINQPQHF.

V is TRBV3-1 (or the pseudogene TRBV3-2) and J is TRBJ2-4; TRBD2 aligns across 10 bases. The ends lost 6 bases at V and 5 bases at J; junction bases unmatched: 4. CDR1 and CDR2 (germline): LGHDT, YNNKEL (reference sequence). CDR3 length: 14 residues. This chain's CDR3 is CASSKSGRENIQYF. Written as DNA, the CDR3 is TGTGCCAGCAGTAAAAGCGGGAGGGAAAACATTCAGTACTTC.

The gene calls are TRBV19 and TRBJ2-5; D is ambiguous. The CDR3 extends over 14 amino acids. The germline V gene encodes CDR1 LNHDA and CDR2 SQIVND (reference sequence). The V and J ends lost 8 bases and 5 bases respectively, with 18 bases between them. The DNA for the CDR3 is TGTGCCAGTGGCGAACGCGGCCCCCACGAGACCCAGTACTTC. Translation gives CASGERGPHETQYF.

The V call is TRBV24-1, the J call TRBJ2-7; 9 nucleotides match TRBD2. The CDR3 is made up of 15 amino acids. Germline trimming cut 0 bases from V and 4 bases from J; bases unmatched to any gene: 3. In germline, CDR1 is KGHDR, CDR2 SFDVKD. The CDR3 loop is CATSDLSSGKYEQYF. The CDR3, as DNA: TGTGCCACCAGTGATTTGTCTAGCGGGAAATACGAGCAGTACTTC.

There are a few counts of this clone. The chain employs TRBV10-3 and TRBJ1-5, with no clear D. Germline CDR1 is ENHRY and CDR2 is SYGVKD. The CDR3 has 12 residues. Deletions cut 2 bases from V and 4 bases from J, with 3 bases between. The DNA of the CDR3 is TGTGCCATCAGTGAGCCTAATCAGCCCCAGCATTTT. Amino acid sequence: CAISEPNQPQHF.

The CDR3 nucleotides are TGTGCCAGCAGTTTACCACAGGGGACTGAAGCTTTCTTT. Translated, it gives CASSLPQGTEAFF. The V call is TRBV28, the J call TRBJ1-1, with 7 bases fitting TRBD1. CDR1 is MDHEN and CDR2 is SYDVKM in the germline V gene. The CDR3 contains 13 residues. The V and J ends lost 2 bases and 5 bases, in that order; junction bases with no gene match: 2.

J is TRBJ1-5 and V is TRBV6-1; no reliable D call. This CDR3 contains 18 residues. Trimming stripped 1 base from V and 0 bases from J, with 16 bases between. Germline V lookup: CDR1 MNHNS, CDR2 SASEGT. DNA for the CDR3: TGTGCCAGCAGTGAAGGAGGAAGGAGGGCTTATAGCAATCAGCCCCAGCATTTT. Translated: CASSEGGRRAYSNQPQHF.

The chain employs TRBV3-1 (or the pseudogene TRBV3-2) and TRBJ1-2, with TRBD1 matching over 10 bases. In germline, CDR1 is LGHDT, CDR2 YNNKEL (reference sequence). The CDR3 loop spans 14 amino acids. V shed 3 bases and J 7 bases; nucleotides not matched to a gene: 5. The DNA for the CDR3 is TGTGCCAGCAGCCAGAGGACAGGGGGGGGTGGCTACACCTTC. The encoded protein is CASSQRTGGGGYTF.

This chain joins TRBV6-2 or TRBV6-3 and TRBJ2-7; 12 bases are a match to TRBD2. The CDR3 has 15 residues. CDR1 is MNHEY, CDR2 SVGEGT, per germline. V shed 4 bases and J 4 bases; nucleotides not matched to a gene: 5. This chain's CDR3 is CASSSTSGSRYEQYF. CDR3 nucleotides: TGTGCCAGCAGTTCGACTAGCGGGAGTAGGTACGAGCAGTACTTC.

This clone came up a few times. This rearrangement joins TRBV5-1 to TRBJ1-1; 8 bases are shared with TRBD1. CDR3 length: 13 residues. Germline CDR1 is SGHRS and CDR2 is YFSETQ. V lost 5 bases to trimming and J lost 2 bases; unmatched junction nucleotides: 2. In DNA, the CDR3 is TGCGCCAGCAGGACAGGGGATAACACTGAAGCTTTCTTT. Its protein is CASRTGDNTEAFF.

This CDR3 is CASSQGLEWELFF. The CDR3 DNA reads as TGTGCCAGCAGCCAGGGACTAGAATGGGAGCTGTTTTTT. The V gene is TRBV7-2, the J gene TRBJ2-2; TRBD2 matches 8 bases. This CDR3 contains 13 residues. CDR1 and CDR2 from the germline V gene are SGHTA and FQGNSA. With V trimmed by 5 bases and J by 9 bases, 5 bases remained unmatched.

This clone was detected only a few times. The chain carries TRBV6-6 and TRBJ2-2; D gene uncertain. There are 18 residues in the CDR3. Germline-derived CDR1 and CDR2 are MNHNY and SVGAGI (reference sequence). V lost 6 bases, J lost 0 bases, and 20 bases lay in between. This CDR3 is CASSRTSFRYANTGELFF. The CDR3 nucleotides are TGTGCCAGCAGCCGAACTTCCTTCCGCTATGCGAACACCGGGGAGCTGTTTTTT.

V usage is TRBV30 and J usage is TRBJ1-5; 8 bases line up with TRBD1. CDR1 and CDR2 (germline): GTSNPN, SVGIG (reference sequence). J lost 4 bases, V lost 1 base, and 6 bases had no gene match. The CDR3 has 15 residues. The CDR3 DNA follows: TGTGCCTGGAGTGGGGGACAGGCCCGGAATCAGCCCCAGCATTTT. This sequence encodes CAWSGGQARNQPQHF.

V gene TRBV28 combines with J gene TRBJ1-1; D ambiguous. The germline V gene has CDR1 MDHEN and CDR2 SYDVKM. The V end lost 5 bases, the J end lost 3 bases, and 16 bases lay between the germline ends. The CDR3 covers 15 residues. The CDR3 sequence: CASSADGKVYTEAFF. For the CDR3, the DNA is TGTGCCAGCAGTGCTGACGGGAAGGTATACACTGAAGCTTTCTTT.